These T cell receptor beta chains were read from a single sample in a study of cytomegalovirus exposure and HLA in healthy donors. Some clones are missing from TCRdb's copy, which holds only in-frame ones; the method was immunoSEQ multiplex PCR. The sample consists of tens of thousands of clones, about 95% of them appearing once. The sequencing sample was made of PBMCs. The receptor set was obtained from a woman aged 18 to 35 in good health and CMV-seropositive. The CDR3 runs from the conserved cysteine through the conserved F or W. A D gene is named only where the DNA matches it firmly. Not all rows give a size; the values are once, few, many and, for expanded clones, a class.

d_gene	j_gene	v_gene	abundance	CDR3nt	CDR3aa
-	TRBJ1-5	TRBV4-1	-	TGCGCCAGCAGCCAATTTATCGACAGAGACAATCAGCCCCAGCATTTT	CASSQFIDRDNQPQHF
TRBD1	TRBJ2-7	TRBV30	-	TGTGCCTGGAGTCCCCCGCCCGGGACAGGGACCTACGAGCAGTACTTC	CAWSPPPGTGTYEQYF
-	TRBJ2-7	TRBV18	-	TGTGCCAGCTCACCGTCGACAGCCTACGAGCAGTACTTC	CASSPSTAYEQYF
-	TRBJ1-1	TRBV5-1	-	TGCGCCAGCAGCTTGGGGCAGGGGCGGACTGAAGCTTTCTTT	CASSLGQGRTEAFF
-	TRBJ1-5	TRBV6-6	-	TGTGCCAGCAGAGAGCCGAATCAGCCCCAGCATTTT	CASREPNQPQHF
-	TRBJ1-1	TRBV5-1	-	TGCGCCAGCAGCCCTCTTTTCACGCCAAGAACTGAGGCTTTCTTT	CASSPLFTPRTEAFF
TRBD1	TRBJ1-1	TRBV5-1	-	TGCGCCAGCAGCCCGGGGGACAGGGCTACGGGGAGTACTGAAGCTTTCTTT	CASSPGDRATGSTEAFF
TRBD2	TRBJ2-3	TRBV5-4	-	TGTGCCAGCAGCCGAGCGGGGGCAGGAACAGATACGCAGTATTTT	CASSRAGAGTDTQYF
TRBD2	TRBJ2-7	TRBV18	-	TGTGCCAGCTCACCACGGGAGGGAGCCTACGAGCAGTACTTC	CASSPREGAYEQYF
-	TRBJ1-2	TRBV5-4	-	TGTGCCAGCAGCACGCAGGGGCGCGACTATGGCTACACCTTC	CASSTQGRDYGYTF
-	TRBJ2-1	TRBV7-9	-	TGTGCCAGCAGCTTTAACCAGGGACAAGAGCAGTTCTTC	CASSFNQGQEQFF
-	TRBJ1-5	TRBV19	-	TGTGCCAGTAGTATAGATCACAGGGCGGGCCAGCCCCAGCATTTT	CASSIDHRAGQPQHF
-	TRBJ2-1	TRBV30	-	TGTGCCTGGAGCAGCGGAGACTACAATGAGCAGTTCTTC	CAWSSGDYNEQFF
TRBD1	TRBJ2-7	TRBV11-2	-	TGTGCCAGCAGAACTCCGGGACAGGGGTCCTACGAGCAGTACTTC	CASRTPGQGSYEQYF
TRBD1	TRBJ1-2	TRBV9	-	TGTGCCAGCAGCGTCGGGACAGAGACTAACTATGGCTACACCTTC	CASSVGTETNYGYTF
-	TRBJ1-6	TRBV6-5	-	TGTGCCAGCAGTTTTGTAAATTCACCCCTCCACTTT	CASSFVNSPLHF
TRBD1	TRBJ2-1	TRBV7-9	-	TGTGCCAGCAGCACTAGTTGGGGGGGACAGGGGGCTTTTCGAAATGAGCAGTTCTTC	CASSTSWGGQGAFRNEQFF
-	TRBJ1-1	TRBV10-2	-	TGCGCCAGCAGTCCCCGGGGGAGCTCGAACACTGAAGCTTTCTTT	CASSPRGSSNTEAFF
-	TRBJ2-7	TRBV6-1	-	TGTGCCAGCACGGGATATTTCTACGAGCAGTACTTC	CASTGYFYEQYF
TRBD1	TRBJ1-1	TRBV19	once	TGTGCCAGTAGTGCACCAGGGGGCTCCGTCACTGAAGCTTTCTTT	CASSAPGGSVTEAFF
-	TRBJ2-6	TRBV5-1	-	TGCGCCAGCAGCTTGTATGGCGGGGTTAGCTCTGGGGCCAACGTCCTGACTTTC	CASSLYGGVSSGANVLTF
-	TRBJ1-5	TRBV30	-	TGTGCCTGGAGTGTTCTGGGGCGGGGGGGCACCCAGCATTTT	CAWSVLGRGGTQHF
-	TRBJ2-1	TRBV29-1	-	TGCAGCGTTGAAGATTCAGGAGGGGCCACCCCCTTTAGCTCCTACAATGAGCAGTTCTTC	CSVEDSGGATPFSSYNEQFF
TRBD2	TRBJ2-7	TRBV7-2	-	TGTGCCAGCAGCATGCCGGGACTAGCGACCTACGAGCAGTACTTC	CASSMPGLATYEQYF
TRBD2	TRBJ2-7	TRBV5-5	-	TGTGCCAGCAGCTTGGCGGGAGGGCCTGACGAGCAGTACTTC	CASSLAGGPDEQYF
TRBD1	TRBJ1-2	TRBV27	-	TGTGCCAGCAGTTTAACAGGGGGGTCCTATGGCTACACCTTC	CASSLTGGSYGYTF
-	TRBJ2-5	TRBV4-1	-	TGCGCCAGCAGCCCCCACTATGAGCGGCAAGAGACCCAGTACTTC	CASSPHYERQETQYF
TRBD1	TRBJ2-2	TRBV18	few	TGTGCCAGCTCACCTTGGGACAGGGGGCACACCGGGGAGCTGTTTTTT	CASSPWDRGHTGELFF
TRBD1	TRBJ1-5	TRBV7-8	-	TGTGCCAGCAAAAAAGACAGGGCCAGCAATCAGCCCCAGCATTTT	CASKKDRASNQPQHF
-	TRBJ2-1	TRBV7-9	-	TGTGCCAGCAGCTTAACCCAGGGGTCCCTCAATGAGCAGTTCTTC	CASSLTQGSLNEQFF
TRBD2	TRBJ2-3	TRBV18	-	TGTGCCAGCTCACCAAGATTAGCGGGGAGGGTCCCCTCTAACACAGATACGCAGTATTTT	CASSPRLAGRVPSNTDTQYF
-	TRBJ1-2	TRBV5-6	-	TGTGCCAGCAGCCAGGGGACGTCCCGCTATGGCTACACCTTC	CASSQGTSRYGYTF
TRBD1	TRBJ1-2	TRBV11-2	-	TGTGCCAGCAGCAAGGACAGGAGAAGCTATGGCTACACCTTC	CASSKDRRSYGYTF
-	TRBJ1-1	TRBV27	-	TGTGCCAGCAGTTCATCTTGGAGGAACACTGAAGCTTTCTTT	CASSSSWRNTEAFF
TRBD1	TRBJ1-1	TRBV19	-	TGTGCCAGTAGCCCGGGACAGGGCGACACTGAAGCTTTCTTT	CASSPGQGDTEAFF
-	TRBJ2-7	TRBV4-3	-	TGCGCCAGCAGCCAGTCCCTCAGGGACGAGCAGTACTTC	CASSQSLRDEQYF
TRBD1	TRBJ2-7	TRBV28	-	TGTGCCAGCGGGCAGGGGGCCGACGAGCAGTACTTC	CASGQGADEQYF
-	TRBJ1-5	TRBV4-3	-	TGCGCCAGCAGCCAAGATCAGGCGGGGGGGCCCCAGCATTTT	CASSQDQAGGPQHF
-	TRBJ1-2	TRBV11-2	-	TGTGCCAGCAGCTTAGGACCAGGTGTCTATGGCTACACCTTC	CASSLGPGVYGYTF
TRBD2	TRBJ2-1	TRBV9	-	TGTGCCAGCACCGTGGGGGGGGTGTACAATGAGCAGTTCTTC	CASTVGGVYNEQFF
-	TRBJ2-2	TRBV14	-	TGTGCCAGCAGCCCTCGGACACCGAACACCGGGGAGCTGTTTTTT	CASSPRTPNTGELFF
TRBD1	TRBJ2-3	TRBV29-1	-	TGCAGCCTCCGGACAGGGTCAGAGACAGATACGCAGTATTTT	CSLRTGSETDTQYF
-	TRBJ1-3	TRBV7-2	-	TGTGCCAGCAGTCGAGGCTGGAACTCTGGAAACACCATATATTTT	CASSRGWNSGNTIYF
TRBD1	TRBJ1-2	TRBV2	-	TGTGCCAGCAGCGCGACAGGGAACTATGGCTACACCTTC	CASSATGNYGYTF
-	TRBJ2-7	TRBV19	-	TGTGCCAGTAGTATAAGACAGGCGGGAGACTACGAGCAGTACTTC	CASSIRQAGDYEQYF